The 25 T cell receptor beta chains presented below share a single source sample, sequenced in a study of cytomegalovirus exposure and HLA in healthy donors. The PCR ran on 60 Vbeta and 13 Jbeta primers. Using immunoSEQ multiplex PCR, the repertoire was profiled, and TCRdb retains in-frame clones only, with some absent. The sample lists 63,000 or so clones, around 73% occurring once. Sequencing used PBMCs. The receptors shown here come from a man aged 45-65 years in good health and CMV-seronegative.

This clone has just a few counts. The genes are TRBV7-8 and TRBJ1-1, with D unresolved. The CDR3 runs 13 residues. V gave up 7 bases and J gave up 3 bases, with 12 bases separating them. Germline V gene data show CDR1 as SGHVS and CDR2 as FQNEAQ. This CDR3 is CASTLYGDTEAFF. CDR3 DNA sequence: TGTGCCAGCACCCTATACGGGGACACTGAAGCTTTCTTT.

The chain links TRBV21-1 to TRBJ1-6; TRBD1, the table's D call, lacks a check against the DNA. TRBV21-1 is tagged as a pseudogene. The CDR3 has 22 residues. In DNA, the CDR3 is TGTGCCAGCAGCGAAAAAGATATAACACCTTCGAGAGGGACAGACTCCGGGTTACCCCTCCACTTT. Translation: CASSEKDITPSRGTDSGLPLHF.

CDR3 DNA: TGTGCCAGCAGCTTGGGTGACAGAGAAGCTTTCTTT. It is translated as CASSLGDREAFF. The rearrangement joins TRBV5-5 to TRBJ1-1; maybe TRBD1 (5 bases). V lost 0 bases and J lost 8, with 8 bases in between. This CDR3 has 12 residues. Per germline, CDR1 SGHKS and CDR2 YYEKEE (reference sequence).

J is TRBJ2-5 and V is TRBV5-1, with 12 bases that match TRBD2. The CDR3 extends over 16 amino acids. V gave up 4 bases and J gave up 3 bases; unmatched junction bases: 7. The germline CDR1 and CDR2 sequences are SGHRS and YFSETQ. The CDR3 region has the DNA TGCGCCAGCAGCCTTCGACTAGCGGGGGAAAAAGAGACCCAGTACTTC. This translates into CASSLRLAGEKETQYF.

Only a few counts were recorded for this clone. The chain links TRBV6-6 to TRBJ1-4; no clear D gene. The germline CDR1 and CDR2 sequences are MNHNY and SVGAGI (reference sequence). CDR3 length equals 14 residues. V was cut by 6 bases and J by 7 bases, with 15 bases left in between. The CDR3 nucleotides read TGTGCCAGCAGCATTGTCTCCGGGGTTGAAAAACTGTTTTTT. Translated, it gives CASSIVSGVEKLFF.

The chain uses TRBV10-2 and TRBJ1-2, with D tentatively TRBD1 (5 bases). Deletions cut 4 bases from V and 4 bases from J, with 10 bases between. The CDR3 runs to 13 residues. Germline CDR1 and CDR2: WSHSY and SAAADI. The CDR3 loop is CASSGGTGYGYTF. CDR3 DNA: TGCGCCAGCAGTGGGGGTACAGGCTATGGCTACACCTTC.

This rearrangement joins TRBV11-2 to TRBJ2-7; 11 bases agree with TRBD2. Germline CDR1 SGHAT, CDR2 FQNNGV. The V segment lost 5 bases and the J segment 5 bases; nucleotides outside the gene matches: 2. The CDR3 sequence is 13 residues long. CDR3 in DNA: TGTGCCAGCAGCCCGGGACTAGCGGACGAGCAGTACTTC. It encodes CASSPGLADEQYF.

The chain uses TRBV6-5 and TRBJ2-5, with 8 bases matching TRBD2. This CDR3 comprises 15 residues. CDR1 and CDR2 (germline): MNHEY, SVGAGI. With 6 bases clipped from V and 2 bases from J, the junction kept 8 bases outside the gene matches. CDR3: CASSPLAGGQETQYF. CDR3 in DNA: TGTGCCAGCAGCCCTCTGGCGGGGGGTCAAGAGACCCAGTACTTC.

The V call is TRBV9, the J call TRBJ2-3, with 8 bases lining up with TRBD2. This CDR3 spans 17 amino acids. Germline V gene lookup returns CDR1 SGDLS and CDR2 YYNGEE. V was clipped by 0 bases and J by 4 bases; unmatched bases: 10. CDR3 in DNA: TGTGCCAGCAGCGTAGCCCCTCCGGGGGGGCATCCAGATACGCAGTATTTT. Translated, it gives CASSVAPPGGHPDTQYF.

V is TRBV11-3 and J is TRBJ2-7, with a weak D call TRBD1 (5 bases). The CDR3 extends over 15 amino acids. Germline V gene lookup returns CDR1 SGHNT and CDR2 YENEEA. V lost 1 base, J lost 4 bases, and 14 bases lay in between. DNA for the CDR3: TGTGCCAGCAGCTTAGCGGCAGGGTATCCGTACGAGCAGTACTTC. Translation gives CASSLAAGYPYEQYF.

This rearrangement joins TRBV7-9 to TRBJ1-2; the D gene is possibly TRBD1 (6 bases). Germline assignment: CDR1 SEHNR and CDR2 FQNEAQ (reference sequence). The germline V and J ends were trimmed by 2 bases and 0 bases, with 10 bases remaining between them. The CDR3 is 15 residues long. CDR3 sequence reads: CASSLRGHPNYGYTF. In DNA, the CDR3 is TGTGCCAGCAGCTTAAGGGGACACCCTAACTATGGCTACACCTTC.

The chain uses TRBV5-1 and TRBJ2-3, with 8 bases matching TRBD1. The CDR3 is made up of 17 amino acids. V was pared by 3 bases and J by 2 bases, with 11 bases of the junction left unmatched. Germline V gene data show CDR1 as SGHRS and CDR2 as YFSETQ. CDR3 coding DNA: TGCGCCAGCAGCTGGCCTGGGACAGGCCTCGACACAGATACGCAGTATTTT. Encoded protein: CASSWPGTGLDTDTQYF.

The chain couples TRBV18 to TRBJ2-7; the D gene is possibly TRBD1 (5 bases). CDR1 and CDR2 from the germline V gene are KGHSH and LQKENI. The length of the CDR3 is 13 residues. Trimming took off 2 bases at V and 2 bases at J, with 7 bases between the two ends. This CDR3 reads CASSPSRAYEQYF. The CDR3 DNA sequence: TGTGCCAGCTCACCAAGCAGGGCCTACGAGCAGTACTTC.

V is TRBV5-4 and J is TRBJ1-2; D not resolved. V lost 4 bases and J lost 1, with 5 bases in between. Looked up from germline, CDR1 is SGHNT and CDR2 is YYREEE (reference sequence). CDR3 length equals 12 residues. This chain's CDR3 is CASSPGNYGYTF. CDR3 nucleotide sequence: TGTGCCAGCAGCCCGGGTAACTATGGCTACACCTTC.

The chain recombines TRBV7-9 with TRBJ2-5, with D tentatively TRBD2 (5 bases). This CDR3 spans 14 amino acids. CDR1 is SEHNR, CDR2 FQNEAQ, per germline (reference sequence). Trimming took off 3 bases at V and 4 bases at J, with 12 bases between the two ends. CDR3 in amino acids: CASSFGLSGETQYF. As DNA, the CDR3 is TGTGCCAGCAGCTTCGGACTCTCGGGAGAGACCCAGTACTTC.

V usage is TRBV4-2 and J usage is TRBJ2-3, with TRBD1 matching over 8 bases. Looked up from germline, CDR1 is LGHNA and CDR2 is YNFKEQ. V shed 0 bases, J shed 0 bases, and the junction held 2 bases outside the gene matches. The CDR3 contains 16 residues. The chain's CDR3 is CASSQETGASTDTQYF. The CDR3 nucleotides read TGTGCCAGCAGCCAAGAGACAGGGGCTAGCACAGATACGCAGTATTTT.

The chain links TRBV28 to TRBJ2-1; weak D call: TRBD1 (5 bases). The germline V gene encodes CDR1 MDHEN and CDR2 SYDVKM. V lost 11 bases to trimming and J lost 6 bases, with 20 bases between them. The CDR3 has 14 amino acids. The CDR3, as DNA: TGTGCCTGTAATAGGGGAACTGCCTTCAATGAGCAGTTCTTC. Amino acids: CACNRGTAFNEQFF.

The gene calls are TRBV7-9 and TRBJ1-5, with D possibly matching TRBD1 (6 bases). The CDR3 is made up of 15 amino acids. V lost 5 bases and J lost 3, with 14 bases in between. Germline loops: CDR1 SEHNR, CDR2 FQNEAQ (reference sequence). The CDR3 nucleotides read TGTGCCAGCAGCCAAAAAGGACAGTCCAATCAGCCCCAGCATTTT. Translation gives CASSQKGQSNQPQHF.

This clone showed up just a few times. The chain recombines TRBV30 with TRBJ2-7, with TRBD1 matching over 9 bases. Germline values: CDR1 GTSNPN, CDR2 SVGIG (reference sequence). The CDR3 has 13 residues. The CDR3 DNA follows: TGTGCTCTCCGGGACAGGGCCACCTACGAGCAGTACTTC. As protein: CALRDRATYEQYF.

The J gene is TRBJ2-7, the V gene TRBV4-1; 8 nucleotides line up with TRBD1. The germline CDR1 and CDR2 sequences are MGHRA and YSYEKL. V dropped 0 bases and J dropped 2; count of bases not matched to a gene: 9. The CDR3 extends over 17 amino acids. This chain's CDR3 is CASSQEVSGQVPYEQYF. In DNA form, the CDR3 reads TGCGCCAGCAGCCAAGAAGTATCGGGACAGGTCCCCTACGAGCAGTACTTC.

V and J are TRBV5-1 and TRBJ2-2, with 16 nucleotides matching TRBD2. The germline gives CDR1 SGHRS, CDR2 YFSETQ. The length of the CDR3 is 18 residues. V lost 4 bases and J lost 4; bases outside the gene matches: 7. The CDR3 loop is CASSLGLAGGPITGELFF. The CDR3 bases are TGCGCCAGCAGCCTGGGACTAGCGGGGGGGCCCATCACCGGGGAGCTGTTTTTT.

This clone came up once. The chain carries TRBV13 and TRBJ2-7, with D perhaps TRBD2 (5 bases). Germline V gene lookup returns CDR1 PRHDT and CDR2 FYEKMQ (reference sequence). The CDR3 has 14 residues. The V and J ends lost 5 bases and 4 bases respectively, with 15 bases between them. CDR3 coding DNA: TGTGCCAGCAGCCAAGAACGGGGAACTTACGAGCAGTACTTC. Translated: CASSQERGTYEQYF. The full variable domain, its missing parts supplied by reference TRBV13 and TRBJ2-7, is AAGVIQSPRHLIKEKRETATLKCYPIPRHDTVYWYQQGPGQDPQFLISFYEKMQSDKGSIPDRFSAQQFSDYHSELNMSSLELGDSALYFCASSQERGTYEQYFGPGTRLTVT.

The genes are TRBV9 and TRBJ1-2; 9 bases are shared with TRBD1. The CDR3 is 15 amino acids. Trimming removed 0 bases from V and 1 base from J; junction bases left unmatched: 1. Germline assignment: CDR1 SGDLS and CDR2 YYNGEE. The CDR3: CASSVGTGDNYGYTF. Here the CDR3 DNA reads TGTGCCAGCAGCGTAGGGACAGGGGATAACTATGGCTACACCTTC. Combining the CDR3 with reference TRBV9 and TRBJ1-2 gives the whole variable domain DSGVTQTPKHLITATGQRVTLRCSPRSGDLSVYWYQQSLDQGLQFLIQYYNGEERAKGNILERFSAQQFPDLHSELNLSSLELGDSALYFCASSVGTGDNYGYTFGSGTRLTVV.

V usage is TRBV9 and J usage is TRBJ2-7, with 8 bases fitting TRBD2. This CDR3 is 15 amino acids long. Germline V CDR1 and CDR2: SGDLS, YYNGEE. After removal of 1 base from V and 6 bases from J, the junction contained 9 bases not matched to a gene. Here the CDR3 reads CASSVTGGGPGEQYF. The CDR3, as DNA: TGTGCCAGCAGCGTAACCGGGGGGGGCCCCGGCGAGCAGTACTTC.

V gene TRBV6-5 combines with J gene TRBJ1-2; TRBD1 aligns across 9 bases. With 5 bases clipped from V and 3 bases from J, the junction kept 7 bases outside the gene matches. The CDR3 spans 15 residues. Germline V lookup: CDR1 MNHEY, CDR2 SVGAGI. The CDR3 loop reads CASSQQGAGDYGYTF. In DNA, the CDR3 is TGTGCCAGCAGTCAACAGGGGGCAGGGGACTATGGCTACACCTTC.